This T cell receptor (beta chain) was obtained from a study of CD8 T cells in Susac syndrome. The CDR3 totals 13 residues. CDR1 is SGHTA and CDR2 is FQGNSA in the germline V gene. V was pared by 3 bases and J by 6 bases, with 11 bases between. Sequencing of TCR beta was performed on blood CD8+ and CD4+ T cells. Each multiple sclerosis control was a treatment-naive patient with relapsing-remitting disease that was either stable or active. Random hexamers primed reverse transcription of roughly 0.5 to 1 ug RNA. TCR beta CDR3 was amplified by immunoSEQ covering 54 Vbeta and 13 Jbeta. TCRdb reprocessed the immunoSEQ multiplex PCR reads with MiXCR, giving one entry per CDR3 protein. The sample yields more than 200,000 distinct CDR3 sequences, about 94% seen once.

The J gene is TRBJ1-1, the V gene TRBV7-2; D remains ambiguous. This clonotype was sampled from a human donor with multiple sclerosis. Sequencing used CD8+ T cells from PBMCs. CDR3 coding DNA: TGTGCCAGCAGCTTGCTATCGGAGGCTGAAGCTTTCTTT. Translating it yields CASSLLSEAEAFF. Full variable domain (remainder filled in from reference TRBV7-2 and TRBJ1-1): GAGVSQSPSNKVTEKGKDVELRCDPISGHTALYWYRQSLGQGLEFLIYFQGNSAPDKSGLPSDRFSAERTGGSVSTLTIQRTQQEDSAVYLCASSLLSEAEAFFGQGTRLTVV.